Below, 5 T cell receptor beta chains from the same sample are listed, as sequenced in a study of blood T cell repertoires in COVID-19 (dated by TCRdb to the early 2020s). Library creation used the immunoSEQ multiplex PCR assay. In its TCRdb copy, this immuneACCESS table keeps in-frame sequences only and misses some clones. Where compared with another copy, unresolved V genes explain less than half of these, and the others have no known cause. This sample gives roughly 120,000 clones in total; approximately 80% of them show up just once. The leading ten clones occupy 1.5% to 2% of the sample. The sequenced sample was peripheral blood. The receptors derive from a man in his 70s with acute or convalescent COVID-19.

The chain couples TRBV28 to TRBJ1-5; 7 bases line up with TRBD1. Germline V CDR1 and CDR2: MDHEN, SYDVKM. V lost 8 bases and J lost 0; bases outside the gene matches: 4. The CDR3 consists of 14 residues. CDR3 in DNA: TGTGCCAGCCCAGGGGGAGATAGCAATCAGCCCCAGCATTTT. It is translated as CASPGGDSNQPQHF.

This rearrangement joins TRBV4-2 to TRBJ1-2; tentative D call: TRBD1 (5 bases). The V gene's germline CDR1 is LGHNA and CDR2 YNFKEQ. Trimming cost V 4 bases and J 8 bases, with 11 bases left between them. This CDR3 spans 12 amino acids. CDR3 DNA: TGTGCCAGCAGCCCGGGGAGGGGCGGCTACACCTTC. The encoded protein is CASSPGRGGYTF.

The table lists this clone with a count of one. CDR3 sequence: CASSSPGLVFPTYNEQFF. CDR3 DNA: TGTGCCAGCAGCTCACCGGGACTAGTATTTCCCACCTACAATGAGCAGTTCTTC. The chain couples TRBV11-2 to TRBJ2-1; 8 bases are shared with TRBD2. V gave up 4 bases and J gave up 2 bases; unmatched junction bases: 13. There are 18 residues in the CDR3. Germline values: CDR1 SGHAT, CDR2 FQNNGV.

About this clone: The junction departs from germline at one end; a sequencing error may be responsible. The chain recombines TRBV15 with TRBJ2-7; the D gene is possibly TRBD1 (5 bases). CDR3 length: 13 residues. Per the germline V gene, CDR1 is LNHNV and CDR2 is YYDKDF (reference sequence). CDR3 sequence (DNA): TGTGCCACCAGAAGAGCACAGGCCTACGAGCAGTACTTC. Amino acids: CATRRAQAYEQYF.

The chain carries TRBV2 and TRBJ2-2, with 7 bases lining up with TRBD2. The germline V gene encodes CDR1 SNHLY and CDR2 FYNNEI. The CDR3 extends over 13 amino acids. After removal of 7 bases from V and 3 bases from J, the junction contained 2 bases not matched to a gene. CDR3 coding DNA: TGTGCCAGCATTGGGGGGGACACCGGGGAGCTGTTTTTT. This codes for CASIGGDTGELFF.